The next 7 T cell receptor beta chains were all read from a single sample in a study of blood T cell repertoires in COVID-19 (dated by TCRdb to 2019 to 2021). Libraries came from the immunoSEQ multiplex PCR assay. This immuneACCESS table, as held by TCRdb, lists in-frame sequences with V and J called but not all clones. Of the missing ones, under half trace to an unresolved V gene in checked studies; the others have no known cause. The sample records fewer than 400,000 clones, approximately 90% of which are singletons. The ten largest clones add up to roughly 9.4% of the sample. Sequencing was performed on PBMCs or T cells enriched from blood (not recorded which). These receptors were taken from a woman aged 50 to 65 who had recovered from COVID-19.

The rearrangement joins TRBV6-5 to TRBJ1-1, with 8 bases fitting TRBD1. Germline values: CDR1 MNHEY, CDR2 SVGAGI. The V gene end was trimmed by 8 bases and the J gene end by 0 bases; junction bases not matched to a gene: 8. The CDR3 is made up of 15 amino acids. The CDR3 DNA sequence: TGTGCCAGCCGCCCAGGGGGCGGATTGAACACTGAAGCTTTCTTT. This encodes CASRPGGGLNTEAFF.

This rearrangement joins TRBV30 to TRBJ1-3, with 10 bases matching TRBD1. J gave up 4 bases and V 2 bases, and 2 bases lay outside the gene matches. CDR3 length equals 14 residues. Germline CDR1 is GTSNPN and CDR2 is SVGIG (reference sequence). The CDR3 reads CAWSRDRGGNTIYF. CDR3 sequence (DNA): TGTGCCTGGAGTAGGGACAGGGGCGGAAACACCATATATTTT.

This clone was seen a few times. The chain combines TRBV6-2 or TRBV6-3 with TRBJ2-1; 8 nucleotides agree with TRBD2. V shed 7 bases and J 9 bases; nucleotides not matched to a gene: 17. This CDR3 contains 16 residues. Germline CDR1 reads MNHEY; CDR2 reads SVGEGT. The CDR3 bases are TGTGCCAGCACCCCCCTCGGGCGGGGGGCAGAGGGTGAGCAGTTCTTC. It encodes CASTPLGRGAEGEQFF.

The chain is built from TRBV28 and TRBJ2-1; 9 nucleotides match TRBD2. There are 15 residues in the CDR3. Unmatched junction bases numbered 4, after V lost 6 bases and J lost 1 base. Germline-derived CDR1 and CDR2 are MDHEN and SYDVKM. The CDR3 DNA follows: TGTGCCAGCAGACGAAGCGGGGGGTCCTACAATGAGCAGTTCTTC. It yields the protein CASRRSGGSYNEQFF. The variable domain in full, completed from reference TRBV28 and TRBJ2-1, reads DVKVTQSSRYLVKRTGEKVFLECVQDMDHENMFWYRQDPGLGLRLIYFSYDVKMKEKGDIPEGYSVSREKKERFSLILESASTNQTSMYLCASRRSGGSYNEQFFGPGTRLTVL.

The genes are TRBV7-9 and TRBJ1-3, with D hard to call. CDR1 and CDR2 (germline): SEHNR, FQNEAQ (reference sequence). Trimming took 5 bases from V and 0 from J, leaving 14 bases between them. The CDR3 has 16 amino acids. CDR3 DNA sequence: TGTGCCAGCAGCCTTTTGGGAGATCCCTCTGGAAACACCATATATTTT. This gives the protein CASSLLGDPSGNTIYF.

The gene calls are TRBV7-2 and TRBJ1-2; possible D gene TRBD1, 5 bases. Germline lookup yields CDR1 SGHTA and CDR2 FQGNSA. The length of the CDR3 is 15 residues. V lost 8 bases to trimming and J lost 3 bases, with 19 bases between them. CDR3 coding DNA: TGTGCCAGCGGAGAGTCCGGGGGGGGGTACTATGGCTACACCTTC. Its protein product is CASGESGGGYYGYTF.

The chain is built from TRBV7-2 and TRBJ1-2; 8 bases align to TRBD1. The CDR3 has 13 amino acids. Germline V gene data show CDR1 as SGHTA and CDR2 as FQGNSA. The trim removed 5 bases at V and 5 bases at J, leaving 4 bases unmatched. For the CDR3, the DNA is TGTGCCAGCAGCACGACAGGGGCTTATGGCTACACCTTC. Translation gives CASSTTGAYGYTF.